This T cell receptor (beta chain) was identified in a study of blood T cell repertoires in COVID-19. Overall study context: Sample material is recorded as cDNA or gDNA derived from T cells, B-cell-depleted T cells, or PBMCs.

Profiling relied on immunoSEQ multiplex PCR, and the TCRdb table lists in-frame clones only, not all of them. This table holds 100,000 to 120,000 clones, approximately 90% found once. Germline V lookup: CDR1 GTSNPN, CDR2 SVGIG (reference sequence). The CDR3 sequence is 15 residues long. The V end was cut by 3 bases, the J end by 4 bases, with 15 bases between. The sample was peripheral blood. This chain uses TRBV30 with TRBJ2-2; the D gene is possibly TRBD1 (6 bases). The TCR originated in a woman aged 45-60 years with acute or convalescent COVID-19. CDR3 loop: CAWRGYRVTTGELFF. In nucleotides, the CDR3 is TGTGCCTGGAGAGGTTACAGGGTAACCACCGGGGAGCTGTTTTTT. Drawing the rest from reference TRBV30 and TRBJ2-2, the complete variable domain is SQTIHQWPATLVQPVGSPLSLECTVEGTSNPNLYWYRQAAGRGLQLLFYSVGIGQISSEVPQNLSASRPQDRQFILSSKKLLLSDSGFYLCAWRGYRVTTGELFFGEGSRLTVL.